Listed here are 26 T cell receptor beta chains from one sample, sequenced in a study of blood T cells in healthy people across ages. Together with a sample-barcoded 5' primer, a J-beta primer mix was included in a second PCR lasting about 6 to 12 cycles. TCRdb used MiXCR to reprocess the 5' RACE reads, holding one entry per CDR3 protein. The data contain around 900,000 distinct CDR3 sequences, roughly 51% of them singletons. Sequenced input: blood. The origin of the receptors is a woman aged 55-69 years in good health.

This clonotype has a handful of counts. CDR3 protein: CASSHQGQGISSYEQYF. The DNA for the CDR3 is TGCGCCAGCAGCCACCAGGGACAGGGGATAAGCTCCTACGAGCAGTACTTC. This chain connects TRBV4-1 to TRBJ2-7; 10 positions match TRBD1. The J segment lost 0 bases and the V segment lost 3 bases, leaving 8 bases of the junction unmatched. CDR1 and CDR2 (germline): MGHRA, YSYEKL. This CDR3 has 17 amino acids.

There are a few counts of this clonotype. The chain uses TRBV12-5 and TRBJ2-3; 8 bases agree with TRBD2. With 2 bases clipped from V and 0 bases from J, the junction kept 4 bases outside the gene matches. The CDR3 length is 16 residues. Germline loops: CDR1 LGHNT, CDR2 FRNRAP. CDR3 in DNA: TGTGCTAGTGGTTTGTACACGGGAGGGAGCACAGATACGCAGTATTTT. This sequence encodes CASGLYTGGSTDTQYF. The whole variable domain, remainder taken from reference TRBV12-5 and TRBJ2-3, is DARVTQTPRHKVTEMGQEVTMRCQPILGHNTVFWYRQTMMQGLELLAYFRNRAPLDDSGMPKDRFSAEMPDATLATLKIQPSEPRDSAVYFCASGLYTGGSTDTQYFGPGTRLTVL.

This clonotype has more than one count but fewer than ten. This rearrangement joins TRBV20-1 to TRBJ2-3; 7 nucleotides line up with TRBD2. V shed 3 bases, J shed 3 bases, and the junction held 12 bases outside the gene matches. The CDR3 sequence is 16 residues long. CDR1 DFQATT and CDR2 SNEGSKA come from the germline V gene (reference sequence). The CDR3 here is CSARAGMAGATDTQYF. For the CDR3, the DNA is TGCAGTGCTAGGGCTGGGATGGCGGGAGCGACAGATACGCAGTATTTT.

The chain links TRBV15 to TRBJ2-3; D is unresolved. CDR3 length: 16 amino acids. V lost 0 bases and J lost 0, with 10 bases in between. Germline lookup yields CDR1 LNHNV and CDR2 YYDKDF (reference sequence). The CDR3 region is CATSRDSAPSTDTQYF. The CDR3 DNA is TGTGCCACCAGCAGAGATTCGGCCCCCAGCACAGATACGCAGTATTTT.

The chain joins TRBV7-3 to TRBJ2-3; perhaps TRBD2 as D (6 bases). Germline lookup yields CDR1 SGHTA and CDR2 FQGTGA. Trimming shortened V by 2 bases and J by 3 bases, and 12 bases separated the two germline ends. This CDR3 spans 15 amino acids. CDR3 loop: CASSLEGGRTDTQYF. DNA for the CDR3: TGTGCCAGCAGCTTAGAGGGAGGCAGGACAGATACGCAGTATTTT.

Concerning this clonotype: This could be a read error, since a much larger clone is one nucleotide away. The chain is built from TRBV5-1 and TRBJ2-4, with D uncertain. The CDR3 loop spans 13 amino acids. CDR1 is SGHRS and CDR2 is YFSETQ in the germline V gene. V was trimmed by 9 bases and J by 13 bases, leaving 23 bases between them. The CDR3 DNA reads TGCGCCAACAGTCCTAGGACGGAAGCAGAGCAGTACTTC. It codes for CANSPRTEAEQYF.

The chain employs TRBV30 and TRBJ2-3, with TRBD2 identical over 8 bases. Germline V gene sequence: CDR1 GTSNPN, CDR2 SVGIG (reference sequence). CDR3 length equals 15 residues. Germline trimming cut 0 bases from V and 0 bases from J; bases unmatched to any gene: 2. The CDR3: CAWSVLAASTDTQYF. The CDR3 nucleotides are TGTGCCTGGAGTGTACTAGCGGCTAGCACAGATACGCAGTATTTT.

This clonotype turned up a few times. The chain joins TRBV15 to TRBJ2-3; 11 bases match TRBD2. In germline, CDR1 is LNHNV, CDR2 YYDKDF (reference sequence). There are 17 residues in the CDR3. J lost 3 bases, V lost 0 bases, and 5 bases had no gene match. DNA for the CDR3: TGTGCCACCAGCAGAGATAGGACTAGCGGGCTAACAGATACGCAGTATTTT. This codes for CATSRDRTSGLTDTQYF.

V is TRBV25-1 and J is TRBJ2-7; D is tentatively TRBD1 or TRBD2 (6 bases each). With the DNA end fitting TRBJ2-5 better, the J assignment may be wrong. Looked up from germline, CDR1 is MGHDK and CDR2 is SYGVNS. The CDR3 totals 15 residues. CDR3 DNA sequence: TGTGCCAGCAGCCGAATGACGGGGGCAGGGGAGACCCAGTACTTC. Amino acid sequence: CASSRMTGAGETQYF.

About this clonotype: The junction departs from the called germline gene at one end, perhaps through a read error. The chain is built from TRBV10-3 and TRBJ2-5, with 7 bases identical to TRBD2. Germline V gene sequence: CDR1 ENHRY, CDR2 SYGVKD. There are 15 residues in the CDR3. CDR3 DNA: TGTGCCATCAGTGAGTCGGGGGAGGGAGGAAAGACCCGGTACTTC. This gives the protein CAISESGEGGKTRYF.

The gene calls are TRBV6-2 or TRBV6-3 and TRBJ2-7; TRBD2 aligns across 11 bases. CDR3 length: 15 amino acids. The germline CDR1 and CDR2 sequences are MNHEY and SVGEGT. The V segment lost 6 bases and the J segment 2 bases; nucleotides outside the gene matches: 6. The CDR3 is CASRSSSGGTYEQYF. The CDR3 DNA reads TGTGCCAGCAGGTCCTCTAGCGGGGGGACCTACGAGCAGTACTTC.

In this sample, this clonotype turned up a few times. The V call is TRBV10-3, the J call TRBJ2-5; weak D call: TRBD1 (5 bases). Trimming took 4 bases from V and 0 from J, leaving 9 bases between them. Germline CDR1 ENHRY, CDR2 SYGVKD. This CDR3 is 14 amino acids long. The CDR3 sequence is CAISALGDQETQYF. CDR3 coding DNA: TGTGCCATCAGTGCATTAGGGGACCAAGAGACCCAGTACTTC.

This clonotype showed up just once. The gene calls are TRBV5-5 and TRBJ2-2; D gene unclear. The CDR3 has 14 residues. V gave up 5 bases and J gave up 2 bases, with 10 bases separating them. Per the germline V gene, CDR1 is SGHKS and CDR2 is YYEKEE (reference sequence). In DNA form, the CDR3 reads TGTGCCAGCAGGGAACAGAGTAACACCGGGGAGCTGTTTTTT. Translation: CASREQSNTGELFF.

This clonotype was recorded a few times. The gene calls are TRBV4-2 and TRBJ1-4; D is ambiguous. The CDR3 extends over 16 amino acids. Looked up from germline, CDR1 is LGHNA and CDR2 is YNFKEQ. The ends were cut back, 0 bases at V and 4 bases at J, with 12 bases in the middle. The DNA of the CDR3 is TGTGCCAGCAGCCAAGAGGCGGGCAGTCTTAATGAAAAACTGTTTTTT. Translating gives CASSQEAGSLNEKLFF.

The gene calls are TRBV29-1 and TRBJ1-2, with 8 nucleotides matching TRBD1. Germline trimming cut 7 bases from V and 3 bases from J; bases unmatched to any gene: 13. The germline V gene encodes CDR1 SQVTM and CDR2 ANQGSEA. The CDR3 is made up of 15 amino acids. As DNA, the CDR3 is TGCAGCGCGTACTTCCAGGGGGCAGTGGACTATGGCTACACCTTC. It translates to CSAYFQGAVDYGYTF.

This clonotype was seen more than once but under ten times. V gene TRBV4-1 combines with J gene TRBJ2-7, with 9 bases matching TRBD1. CDR1 and CDR2 from the germline V gene are MGHRA and YSYEKL. CDR3 size: 16 residues. The junction had 9 bases not matched to a gene; V was cut back by 4 bases and J by 2 bases. The CDR3 DNA is TGCGCCAGCAGCCGTTCTCCGGGACAGGGCGCCTACGAGCAGTACTTC. It specifies CASSRSPGQGAYEQYF.

The chain recombines TRBV5-1 with TRBJ2-5, with 7 bases fitting TRBD1. V lost 4 bases, J lost 5 bases, and 11 bases stayed unmatched. Germline assignment: CDR1 SGHRS and CDR2 YFSETQ. This CDR3 has 15 amino acids. CDR3 sequence reads: CASSRPGTAKETQYF. The CDR3, as DNA: TGCGCCAGCAGCCGACCCGGGACAGCTAAGGAGACCCAGTACTTC.

The CDR3 spells CASSLMMGTQPQHF. CDR3 DNA sequence: TGTGCCAGCAGCTTAATGATGGGTACTCAGCCCCAGCATTTT. V and J are TRBV7-3 and TRBJ1-5; unclear D gene. Germline CDR1 is SGHTA and CDR2 is FQGTGA. V lost 1 base to trimming and J lost 6 bases, with 10 bases between them. The CDR3 is 14 amino acids.

This clonotype was seen only a few times. V usage is TRBV10-3 and J usage is TRBJ2-7; a possible D gene is TRBD1 (5 bases). This CDR3 contains 15 residues. The germline V and J ends were trimmed by 10 bases and 2 bases, with 21 bases remaining between them. Per germline, CDR1 ENHRY and CDR2 SYGVKD. The CDR3 DNA reads as TGTGCCACTCAGGGAACAGATACTACCACCTACGAGCAGTACTTC. Protein: CATQGTDTTTYEQYF.

The gene calls are TRBV20-1 and TRBJ2-7; D may be TRBD1 (6 bases). V was cut by 6 bases and J by 7 bases, with 19 bases left in between. The germline CDR1 and CDR2 sequences are DFQATT and SNEGSKA (reference sequence). The CDR3 contains 13 residues. The CDR3 DNA sequence: TGCAGTGCCCCCACACAGGGATCCTGGGAGCAGTACTTC. Residues: CSAPTQGSWEQYF.

This clonotype was counted a few times. The V call is TRBV28, the J call TRBJ2-5, with a weak D call TRBD2 (5 bases). The J call may be faulty, since TRBJ2-7 better matches the DNA end. Germline lookup yields CDR1 MDHEN and CDR2 SYDVKM. CDR3 size: 14 residues. CDR3 bases: TGTGCCAGCAATCGTGGTGGAGGCGGCGACGAGCAGTACTTC. Its protein is CASNRGGGGDEQYF.

This sequence joins TRBV6-5 and TRBJ1-1, with D perhaps matching TRBD1 (5 bases). This CDR3 comprises 13 residues. Germline values: CDR1 MNHEY, CDR2 SVGAGI. With 6 bases removed from V and 4 bases from J, the gap between germline ends came to 12 bases. CDR3 DNA sequence: TGTGCCAGCAGCGGGACGGAGGCCACTGAAGCTTTCTTT. This codes for CASSGTEATEAFF.

The chain carries TRBV4-1 and TRBJ2-5; weak D call: TRBD1 (6 bases). The J call may be incorrect, as the DNA end agrees better with TRBJ2-7. This CDR3 comprises 13 residues. Looked up from germline, CDR1 is MGHRA and CDR2 is YSYEKL. This CDR3 reads CASSYLTGNEQYF. The CDR3 coding sequence is TGCGCCAGCAGCTACCTGACAGGCAACGAGCAGTACTTC.

This clonotype was observed many times. The genes are TRBV7-2 and TRBJ2-3, with TRBD2 matching over 7 bases. Germline CDR1 SGHTA, CDR2 FQGNSA. This CDR3 is 15 amino acids long. Trimming cost V 5 bases and J 5 bases; bases outside gene matches: 10. The CDR3 loop reads CASSKGGDKGDTQYF. In DNA, the CDR3 is TGTGCCAGCAGCAAGGGAGGGGATAAGGGAGATACGCAGTATTTT.

The V gene is TRBV20-1, the J gene TRBJ1-1; no definite D call. CDR3 length equals 16 residues. V lost 0 bases and J 6 bases, leaving 20 bases between the germline ends. Germline CDR1 reads DFQATT; CDR2 reads SNEGSKA (reference sequence). The CDR3 DNA reads as TGCAGTGCTAGAGATGGCTTCCGTCGAACCGGACCTGAAGCTTTCTTT. Protein: CSARDGFRRTGPEAFF.

This chain connects TRBV10-3 to TRBJ1-5, with no clear D. The V and J ends lost 4 bases and 2 bases respectively, with 6 bases between them. The CDR3 extends over 13 amino acids. CDR1 and CDR2 from the germline V gene are ENHRY and SYGVKD. The CDR3 reads CAISGFGNQPQHF. In DNA form, the CDR3 reads TGTGCCATCAGTGGATTTGGCAATCAGCCCCAGCATTTT.